This entry features one T cell receptor (beta chain) sequence. TCRdb keeps only in-frame clones here, not all; method: immunoSEQ multiplex PCR. The sample has some 160,000 clones, 90% to 95% seen once. This entry belongs to a study of control samples from healthy donors and cancer patients. The CDR3 consists of 15 residues. Germline V gives CDR1 SGDLS, CDR2 YYNGEE. V lost 1 base and J lost 6; bases outside the gene matches: 8. The gene calls are TRBV9 and TRBJ2-7; 9 bases fit TRBD1. Sequenced sample: blood. The sequence was collected from a woman between 25 and 40 years old in good health. In nucleotides, the CDR3 is TGTGCCAGCAGCGTAATGGGACAGGGAAAGTCCGAGCAGTACTTC. Its translation is CASSVMGQGKSEQYF.